This T cell receptor (beta chain) was found in a study of shared clonotypes between healthy human individuals. For unsorted PBMC, 250 to 350 ng DNA per replicate equaled around 27,000 T cell genomes. Assay: immunoSEQ multiplex PCR; the TCRdb copy retains only in-frame clones and omits some. The table includes about 480,000 clones, around 79% detected once. With respect to this clone: Its antigen is undetermined.

Participating donors were healthy, HIV-negative adults free of recent acute infections or vaccinations. Germline CDR1 SGHDT, CDR2 YYEEEE. The length of the CDR3 is 15 residues. V lost 1 base to trimming and J lost 7 bases; unmatched junction nucleotides: 5. Broader study findings: The authors expected sequencing depth to affect clonotype sharing among donors.

The material sequenced was PBMCs. The genes are TRBV5-6 and TRBJ2-2, with 9 positions matching TRBD1. The TCR originated in a middle-aged woman in good health. Some clones in this sample may be carry-over from other donors' samples. The CDR3 DNA sequence: TGTGCCAGCAGCTTGCCCGGGACAGGGTTCGGGGAGCTGTTTTTT. It specifies CASSLPGTGFGELFF.